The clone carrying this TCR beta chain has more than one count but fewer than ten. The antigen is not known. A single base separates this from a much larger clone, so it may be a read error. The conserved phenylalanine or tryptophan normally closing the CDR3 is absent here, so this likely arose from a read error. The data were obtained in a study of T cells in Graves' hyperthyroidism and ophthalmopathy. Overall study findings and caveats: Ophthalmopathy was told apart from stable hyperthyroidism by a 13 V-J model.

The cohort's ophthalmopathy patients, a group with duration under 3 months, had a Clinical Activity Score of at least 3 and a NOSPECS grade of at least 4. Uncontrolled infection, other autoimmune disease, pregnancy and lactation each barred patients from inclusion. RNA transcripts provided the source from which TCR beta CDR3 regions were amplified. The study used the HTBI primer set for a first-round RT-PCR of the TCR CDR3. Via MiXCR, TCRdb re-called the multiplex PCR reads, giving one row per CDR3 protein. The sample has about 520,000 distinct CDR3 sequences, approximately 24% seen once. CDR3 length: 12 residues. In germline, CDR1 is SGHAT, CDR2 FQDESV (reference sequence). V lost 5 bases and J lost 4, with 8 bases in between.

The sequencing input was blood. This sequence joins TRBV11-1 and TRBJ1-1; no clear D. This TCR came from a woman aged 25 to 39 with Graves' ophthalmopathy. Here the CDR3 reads CASSPLLTEAFY. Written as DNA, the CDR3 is TGTGCCAGCAGCCCCTTGCTCACTGAAGCTTTCTAT.